These T cell receptor beta chains were read from a single sample in a study of shared clonotypes between healthy human individuals. TCRdb keeps only in-frame clones here, not all; method: immunoSEQ multiplex PCR. The sample has 2 million or so clones, around 95% seen once; the top ten hold 0.1% to 0.15%. The sample comprised naive CD4+ T cells sorted from blood. Source of these receptors: a man aged 18 to 30 in good health. Both conserved end residues are part of each CDR3. D genes are given only for firm matches. Size is stated for part of the rows, as once, few or many counts, or as a class when the clone is expanded.

j_gene	abundance	d_gene	v_gene	CDR3aa	CDR3nt
TRBJ1-5	-	TRBD1	TRBV28	CASSPGQSNQPQHF	TGTGCCAGCAGTCCGGGACAGAGCAATCAGCCCCAGCATTTT
TRBJ2-3	-	-	TRBV9	CASSLSGLHTDTQYF	TGTGCCAGCAGCTTATCGGGACTTCACACAGATACGCAGTATTTT
TRBJ1-1	-	-	TRBV6-5	CASSRAGGNTEAFF	TGTGCCAGCTCTCGAGCGGGAGGGAACACTGAAGCTTTCTTT
TRBJ1-2	-	TRBD1	TRBV6-1	CASIPDRGYGYTF	TGTGCCAGCATTCCCGACAGGGGTTATGGCTACACCTTC
TRBJ1-5	-	-	TRBV6-5	CASSYGAGSQPQHF	TGTGCCAGCAGTTACGGGGCCGGGTCTCAGCCCCAGCATTTT
TRBJ2-7	-	-	TRBV5-6	CASSLAGGFYEQYF	TGTGCCAGCAGCTTAGCCGGGGGATTCTACGAGCAGTACTTC
TRBJ2-1	-	-	TRBV4-3	CASSQDPTSLADEQFF	TGCGCCAGCAGCCAAGATCCAACTAGTTTGGCTGATGAGCAGTTCTTC
TRBJ1-4	-	TRBD1	TRBV28	CASNVPGQGNEKLFF	TGTGCCAGCAACGTACCGGGACAGGGTAATGAAAAACTGTTTTTT
TRBJ2-7	once	TRBD1	TRBV6-5	CASRDRNTYEQYF	TGTGCCAGCAGGGACAGGAACACCTACGAGCAGTACTTC
TRBJ1-2	-	-	TRBV7-3	CASRGTENYGYTF	TGTGCCAGCAGGGGGACGGAGAACTATGGCTACACCTTC
TRBJ2-1	-	-	TRBV5-1	CASSLGRGNEQFF	TGCGCCAGCAGCTTGGGCAGGGGTAATGAGCAGTTCTTC